The 16 T cell receptor beta chains below were found in one sample sequenced in a study of CD8 T cells in ankylosing spondylitis. Overall study findings and caveats: Blood from ankylosing spondylitis patients appeared to carry a characteristic roughly 8-variant TCR beta motif.

MiXCR, applied by TCRdb to the 5' RACE reads, yields one record per CDR3 protein. Of almost 400,000 distinct CDR3 sequences listed, 20% to 25% were seen once; the top ten hold around 17%. For these TCRs, the target antigens are not known. Material: blood, either unsorted or a sorted T cell fraction (not recorded which). These receptors all stem from a male donor with ankylosing spondylitis.

Ten or more counts support this clonotype. This chain uses TRBV29-1 with TRBJ1-1; no clear D gene. The germline V gene encodes CDR1 SQVTM and CDR2 ANQGSEA. This CDR3 contains 13 residues. Trimming pared 6 bases from V and 4 bases from J, leaving 15 bases between. In DNA form, the CDR3 reads TGCAGCGTAGAATACGGTAGATCCACTGAAGCTTTCTTT. Protein: CSVEYGRSTEAFF.

CDR3 coding DNA: TGTGCCAGCGCCCCCGGTGCGGGAGTGGGAGAGACCCAGTACTTC. Encoded protein: CASAPGAGVGETQYF. J is TRBJ2-5 and V is TRBV25-1; 7 bases agree with TRBD2. The CDR3 length is 15 residues. Looked up from germline, CDR1 is MGHDK and CDR2 is SYGVNS. J lost 4 bases, V lost 8 bases, and 13 bases had no gene match.

The table lists this clonotype with a few counts. The chain recombines TRBV4-2 with TRBJ1-5, with a tentative D call TRBD1 (6 bases). The CDR3 runs 15 residues. V was pared by 0 bases and J by 6 bases, with 12 bases between. Germline V CDR1 and CDR2: LGHNA, YNFKEQ. CDR3 bases: TGTGCCAGCAGCCAAGAGCGCCGGGGGCCTCAGCCCCAGCATTTT. Translation: CASSQERRGPQPQHF.

This clonotype was detected a few times. The chain recombines TRBV29-1 with TRBJ2-1; weak D call: TRBD2 (6 bases). V lost 3 bases and J lost 3, with 15 bases in between. Germline V gene data show CDR1 as SQVTM and CDR2 as ANQGSEA. The CDR3 is 15 amino acids. DNA for the CDR3: TGCAGCGTTGACGGGACTCCCGAGGGCTACAATGAGCAGTTCTTC. This translates into CSVDGTPEGYNEQFF.

The genes are TRBV5-1 and TRBJ2-2, with 8 bases aligning to TRBD2. The CDR3 extends over 16 amino acids. The V and J ends lost 6 bases and 5 bases, in that order; junction bases with no gene match: 12. Germline CDR1 and CDR2: SGHRS and YFSETQ. Here the CDR3 DNA reads TGCGCCAGCAAATCCTCGCCACTAGCGGCAACCGGGGAGCTGTTTTTT. It yields the protein CASKSSPLAATGELFF.

This chain uses TRBV6-5 with TRBJ2-3; D unresolved. Deletions cut 0 bases from V and 2 bases from J, with 6 bases between. There are 14 residues in the CDR3. Per the germline V gene, CDR1 is MNHEY and CDR2 is SVGAGI. CDR3 DNA: TGTGCCAGCAGTTACTCGAGGACCACAGATACGCAGTATTTT. Amino acid sequence: CASSYSRTTDTQYF.

This clonotype was observed a few times. V is TRBV28 and J is TRBJ2-7; 7 bases fit TRBD2. Germline V lookup: CDR1 MDHEN, CDR2 SYDVKM. CDR3 length equals 15 residues. V shed 5 bases and J 0 bases; nucleotides not matched to a gene: 7. The CDR3: CASSHRTSVSYEQYF. In DNA, the CDR3 is TGTGCCAGCAGTCACAGGACTAGTGTCTCCTACGAGCAGTACTTC.

This clonotype was seen more than once but under ten times. The chain uses TRBV10-3 and TRBJ1-2, with 11 bases that match TRBD1. The V and J ends lost 4 bases and 4 bases, in that order; junction bases with no gene match: 8. CDR3 length: 16 amino acids. Germline loops: CDR1 ENHRY, CDR2 SYGVKD. CDR3 coding DNA: TGTGCCATCAGTGCAAGGACAGGGGGCTTTACCTATGGCTACACCTTC. It is translated as CAISARTGGFTYGYTF.

This clonotype appeared a few times. The gene calls are TRBV12-5 and TRBJ2-1, with D tentatively TRBD2 (7 bases). V gave up 1 base and J gave up 12 bases, with 19 bases separating them. The CDR3 consists of 15 residues. Germline lookup yields CDR1 LGHNT and CDR2 FRNRAP. CDR3 loop: CASGLEQGGILLQFF. In DNA form, the CDR3 reads TGTGCTAGTGGTTTGGAACAGGGAGGGATCCTATTGCAGTTCTTC.

This clonotype has just a few counts. The chain is built from TRBV9 and TRBJ2-1; D not resolved. Trimming stripped 4 bases from V and 6 bases from J, with 23 bases between. The CDR3 extends over 17 amino acids. Looked up from germline, CDR1 is SGDLS and CDR2 is YYNGEE. CDR3 bases: TGTGCCAGCAGCCCAAATCCCGCCCTGGGCCGCCGCAATGAGCAGTTCTTC. Amino acid sequence: CASSPNPALGRRNEQFF.

The rearrangement uses TRBV28 and TRBJ2-5; possibly TRBD1 for D (6 bases). Germline V gives CDR1 MDHEN, CDR2 SYDVKM. There are 15 residues in the CDR3. The V end was cut by 7 bases, the J end by 8 bases, with 23 bases between. Written as DNA, the CDR3 is TGTGCCAGCACCCCTGACAGGCAAGGAAGAGAAACCCAGTACTTC. Its protein is CASTPDRQGRETQYF.

This chain links TRBV7-3 with TRBJ2-5; weak D call: TRBD2 (6 bases). The V and J ends lost 2 bases and 0 bases respectively, with 7 bases between them. This CDR3 is 14 amino acids long. Germline-derived CDR1 and CDR2 are SGHTA and FQGTGA. The CDR3 loop reads CASSLAGYQETQYF. The CDR3 region has the DNA TGTGCCAGCAGCTTAGCGGGGTACCAAGAGACCCAGTACTTC.

The chain employs TRBV6-5 and TRBJ1-1; TRBD1 might be the D (5 bases). CDR3 length: 14 amino acids. V was pared by 3 bases and J by 3 bases, with 11 bases between. CDR1 and CDR2 (germline): MNHEY, SVGAGI. In nucleotides, the CDR3 is TGTGCCAGCAGTTATGACAGAGAATACACTGAAGCTTTCTTT. Encoded protein: CASSYDREYTEAFF.

This clonotype was observed a few times. This chain uses TRBV5-1 with TRBJ2-1; the D call may be TRBD1 or TRBD2 (7 bases each). This CDR3 is built from 15 residues. V lost 0 bases and J 7 bases, leaving 14 bases between the germline ends. CDR1 and CDR2 from the germline V gene are SGHRS and YFSETQ. The CDR3 is CASSLVGGTENEQFF. The CDR3 coding sequence is TGCGCCAGCAGCTTGGTGGGGGGGACAGAGAATGAGCAGTTCTTC.

V gene TRBV10-2 combines with J gene TRBJ2-2; 13 bases are shared with TRBD2. CDR1 WSHSY and CDR2 SAAADI come from the germline V gene. V shed 8 bases and J 2 bases; nucleotides not matched to a gene: 2. CDR3 length: 15 residues. Written as DNA, the CDR3 is TGCGCCAGCGCGGGACTAGCGGGAAACACCGGGGAGCTGTTTTTT. Protein sequence: CASAGLAGNTGELFF.

This clonotype was observed a few times. The V call is TRBV7-8, the J call TRBJ1-1; D gene uncertain. The V end lost 5 bases, the J end lost 6 bases, and 13 bases lay between the germline ends. Germline V gene sequence: CDR1 SGHVS, CDR2 FQNEAQ. CDR3 length: 13 amino acids. The CDR3 DNA reads as TGTGCCAGCAGCCAAACTAGGACTTCTGAAGCTTTCTTT. Residues: CASSQTRTSEAFF.